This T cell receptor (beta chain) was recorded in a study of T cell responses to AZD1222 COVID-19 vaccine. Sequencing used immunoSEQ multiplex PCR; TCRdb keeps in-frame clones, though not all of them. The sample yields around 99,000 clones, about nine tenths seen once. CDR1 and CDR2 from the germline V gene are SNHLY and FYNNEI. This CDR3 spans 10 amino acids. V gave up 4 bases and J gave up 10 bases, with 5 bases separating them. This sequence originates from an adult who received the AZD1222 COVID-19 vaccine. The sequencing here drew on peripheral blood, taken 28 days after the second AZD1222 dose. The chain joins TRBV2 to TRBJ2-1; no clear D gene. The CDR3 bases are TGTGCCAGCAGTGGTGAAGAGCAGTTCTTC. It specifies CASSGEEQFF. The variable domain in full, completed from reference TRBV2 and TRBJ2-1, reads EPEVTQTPSHQVTQMGQEVILRCVPISNHLYFYWYRQILGQKVEFLVSFYNNEISEKSEIFDDQFSVERPDGSNFTLKIRSTKLEDSAMYFCASSGEEQFFGPGTRLTVL.